The 7 T cell receptor beta chains below all came from one sample that was sequenced in a study of identical twins. TCRdb redid the calling of the 5' RACE reads with MiXCR, one entry per CDR3 protein. In the table there are some 210,000 distinct CDR3 sequences, roughly 15% of which are singletons. These records were also assigned to another study, of T cells expressing NK-cell markers.

Sequenced input: CD8+ T cells sorted from blood. All receptors derive from a woman aged 18-30 years in good health.

V gene TRBV4-1 combines with J gene TRBJ2-2; 8 nucleotides line up with TRBD2. CDR1 is MGHRA and CDR2 is YSYEKL in the germline V gene. The CDR3 runs 16 residues. V trimming: 5 bases; J trimming: 4 bases; junction bases outside the gene matches: 9. The CDR3 is CASSSPRGGLTGELFF. DNA of the CDR3: TGCGCCAGCAGCTCACCTCGGGGGGGCCTCACCGGGGAGCTGTTTTTT.

Here the CDR3 DNA reads TGTGCCAGCACCCCCGGGGCCGCCTACAATGAGCAGTTCTTC. Translation: CASTPGAAYNEQFF. The rearrangement uses TRBV12-3 or TRBV12-4 and TRBJ2-1; either TRBD1 or TRBD2 may fit D (5 bases each). V lost 7 bases to trimming and J lost 2 bases, with 12 bases between them. The CDR3 runs 14 residues.

In this sample, this clonotype turned up a few times. The V gene is TRBV5-1, the J gene TRBJ1-1; the D gene is possibly TRBD1 (5 bases). V lost 3 bases and J lost 3, with 12 bases in between. The germline gives CDR1 SGHRS, CDR2 YFSETQ. The CDR3 consists of 14 residues. CDR3 DNA: TGCGCCAGCAGCTGGGTGCCAGGGCACACTGAAGCTTTCTTT. Encoded protein: CASSWVPGHTEAFF. The entire variable domain, with the rest obtained from reference TRBV5-1 and TRBJ1-1, is as follows: KAGVTQTPRYLIKTRGQQVTLSCSPISGHRSVSWYQQTPGQGLQFLFEYFSETQRNKGNFPGRFSGRQFSNSRSEMNVSTLELGDSALYLCASSWVPGHTEAFFGQGTRLTVV.

This clonotype was counted a few times. The chain joins TRBV20-1 to TRBJ2-3, with 7 bases aligning to TRBD2. There are 16 residues in the CDR3. Germline-derived CDR1 and CDR2 are DFQATT and SNEGSKA (reference sequence). Unmatched junction bases numbered 9, after V lost 0 bases and J lost 3 bases. The CDR3 is CSARDLDSGRTDTQYF. The CDR3, as DNA: TGCAGTGCTAGAGATTTGGATAGCGGGCGGACAGATACGCAGTATTTT.

The rearrangement joins TRBV7-9 to TRBJ2-3, with D possibly matching TRBD1 (5 bases). The germline V and J ends were trimmed by 5 bases and 1 base, with 16 bases remaining between them. Germline values: CDR1 SEHNR, CDR2 FQNEAQ (reference sequence). The CDR3 spans 16 residues. The CDR3 reads CASSPNTGARTDTQYF. CDR3 nucleotide sequence: TGTGCCAGCAGCCCCAACACAGGCGCCCGCACAGATACGCAGTATTTT. The variable domain in full, with the rest retrieved from reference TRBV7-9 and TRBJ2-3, is DTGVSQNPRHKITKRGQNVTFRCDPISEHNRLYWYRQTLGQGPEFLTYFQNEAQLEKSRLLSDRFSAERPKGSFSTLEIQRTEQGDSAMYLCASSPNTGARTDTQYFGPGTRLTVL.

The chain carries TRBV20-1 and TRBJ2-1, with a tentative D call TRBD2 (5 bases). CDR3 size: 18 residues. Germline CDR1 reads DFQATT; CDR2 reads SNEGSKA (reference sequence). V lost 6 bases, J lost 0 bases, and 24 bases lay in between. The CDR3 DNA reads as TGCAGTGCATCACCCGACGGCAGCGGTCCTTACTCCTACAATGAGCAGTTCTTC. Protein: CSASPDGSGPYSYNEQFF.

This clonotype was detected only a few times. This chain uses TRBV7-2 with TRBJ2-5; the D gene is possibly TRBD2 (5 bases). CDR1 is SGHTA and CDR2 is FQGNSA in the germline V gene. V was shortened by 4 bases and J by 5 bases, with 20 bases between the two germline ends. The CDR3 contains 16 residues. The CDR3 region is CASSWYSSLPGETQYF. The CDR3 nucleotides read TGTGCCAGCAGCTGGTACTCTAGCCTCCCTGGGGAGACCCAGTACTTC.